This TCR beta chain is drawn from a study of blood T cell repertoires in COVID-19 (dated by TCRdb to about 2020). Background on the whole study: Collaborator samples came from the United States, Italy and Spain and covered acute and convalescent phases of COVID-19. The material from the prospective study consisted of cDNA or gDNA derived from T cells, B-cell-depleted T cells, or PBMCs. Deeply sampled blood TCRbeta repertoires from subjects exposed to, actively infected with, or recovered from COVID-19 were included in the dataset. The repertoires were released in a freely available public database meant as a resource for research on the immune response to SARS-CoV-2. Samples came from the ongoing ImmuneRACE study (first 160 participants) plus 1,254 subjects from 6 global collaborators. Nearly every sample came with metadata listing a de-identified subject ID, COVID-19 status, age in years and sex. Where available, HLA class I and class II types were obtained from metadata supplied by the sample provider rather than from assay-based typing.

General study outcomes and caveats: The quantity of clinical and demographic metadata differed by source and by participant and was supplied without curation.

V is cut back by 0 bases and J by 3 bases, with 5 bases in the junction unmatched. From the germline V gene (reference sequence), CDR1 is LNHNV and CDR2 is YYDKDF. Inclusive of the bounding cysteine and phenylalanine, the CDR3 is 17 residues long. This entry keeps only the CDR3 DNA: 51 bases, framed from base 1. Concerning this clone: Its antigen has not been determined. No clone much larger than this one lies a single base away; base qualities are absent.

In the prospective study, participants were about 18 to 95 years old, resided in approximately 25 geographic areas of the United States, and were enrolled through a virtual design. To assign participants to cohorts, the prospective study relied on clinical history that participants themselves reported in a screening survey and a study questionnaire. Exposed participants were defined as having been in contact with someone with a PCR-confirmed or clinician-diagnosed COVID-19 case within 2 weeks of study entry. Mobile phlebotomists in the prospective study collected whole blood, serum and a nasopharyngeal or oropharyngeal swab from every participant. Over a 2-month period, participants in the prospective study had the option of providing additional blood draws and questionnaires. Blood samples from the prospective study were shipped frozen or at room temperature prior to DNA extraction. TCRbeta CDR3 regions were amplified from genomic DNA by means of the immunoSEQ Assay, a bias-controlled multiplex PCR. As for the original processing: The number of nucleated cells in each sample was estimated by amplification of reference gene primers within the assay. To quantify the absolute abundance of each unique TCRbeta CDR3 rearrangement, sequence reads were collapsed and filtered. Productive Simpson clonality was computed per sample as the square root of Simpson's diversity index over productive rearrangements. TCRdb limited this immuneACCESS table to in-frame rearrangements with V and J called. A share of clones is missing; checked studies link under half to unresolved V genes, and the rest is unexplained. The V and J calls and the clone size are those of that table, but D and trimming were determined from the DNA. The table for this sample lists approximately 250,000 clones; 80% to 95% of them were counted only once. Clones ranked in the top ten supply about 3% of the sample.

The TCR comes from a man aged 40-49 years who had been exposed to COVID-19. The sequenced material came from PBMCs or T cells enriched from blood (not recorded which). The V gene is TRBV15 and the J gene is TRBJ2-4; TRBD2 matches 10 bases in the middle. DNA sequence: TGTGCCACCAGCAGAGATCTTCCTAGCGGGAGCAAAAACATTCAGTACTTC. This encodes CATSRDLPSGSKNIQYF.